This paragraph reports one T cell receptor beta chain. This entry comes from a study of tumor-infiltrating lymphocytes in primary liver carcinoma. The overall study: Samples had roughly 3.5 to 7.13 million productive TCRbeta reads, comparable between tissue types.

Synthesis of TCR beta cDNA was carried out from 500 ng total RNA with a constant-region primer. Employing slightly modified ARM-PCR, three nested multiplex PCR rounds were run, and these gave rise to the TCR beta libraries. TRBV1-TRBV30 forward primers and a C-beta reverse primer were used in the first two PCR rounds, which each ran for 9 to 10 cycles. Using its own MiXCR run on the multiplex PCR reads, TCRdb lists one record per CDR3 protein. The repertoire holds tens of thousands of distinct CDR3 sequences, around 82% seen once, with roughly a quarter in the top ten. DNA and RNA were both co-extracted from about 19-30 mg of bulk tissue that had not been sorted. Subjects presented with primary liver carcinoma managed by surgical resection. The authors sampled five separate regions per tumor. Germline assignment: CDR1 MDHEN and CDR2 SYDVKM. V dropped 4 bases and J dropped 8 bases, with 18 bases sitting between them. The CDR3 length is 15 residues.

This sequence was found in a man aged 40-50 years with primary liver carcinoma and hepatitis B virus infection. The gene calls are TRBV28 and TRBJ2-1; the D gene is possibly TRBD2 (6 bases). Sequencing was done on a sample of liver tumor tissue from sampling region 5. Subset described: tumor region T5, tumor centre. CDR3 protein: CASSSPRREKHEQFF. The CDR3 DNA sequence: TGTGCCAGCAGTTCCCCTCGGAGGGAAAAGCATGAGCAGTTCTTC.